The 30 T cell receptor beta chains listed next were all sequenced from one sample in a study of blood T cell repertoires in COVID-19. Only in-frame clones appear in the TCRdb table, and some are missing; sequencing was by immunoSEQ multiplex PCR. This table holds approximately 470,000 clones, about 85% found once. The sequenced sample consisted of PBMCs or T cells enriched from blood (not recorded which). The receptors derive from a woman in her late teens or twenties who had recovered from COVID-19.

The chain carries TRBV12-5 and TRBJ2-7; D is possibly TRBD1 (5 bases). The CDR3 contains 17 residues. The germline V gene has CDR1 LGHNT and CDR2 FRNRAP. The V end lost 0 bases, the J end lost 1 base, and 16 bases lay between the germline ends. The DNA for the CDR3 is TGTGCTAGTGGTTTGGTACTGGGGCGGTCCCAATCCTACGAGCAGTACTTC. It yields the protein CASGLVLGRSQSYEQYF.

The V and J genes are TRBV13 and TRBJ1-1, with D perhaps TRBD1 (5 bases). From germline, CDR1 is PRHDT and CDR2 FYEKMQ (reference sequence). The CDR3 loop spans 14 amino acids. The germline V and J ends were trimmed by 7 bases and 6 bases, with 18 bases remaining between them. The CDR3 protein is CASTEPRGFAEAFF. CDR3 coding DNA: TGTGCCAGCACCGAACCTAGGGGTTTCGCTGAAGCTTTCTTT.

The chain has TRBV6-4 and TRBJ2-1, with D maybe TRBD1 (6 bases). CDR1 is MRHNA, CDR2 SNTAGT, per germline. This CDR3 comprises 13 residues. Trimming removed 3 bases from V and 5 bases from J, with 8 bases in between. CDR3 in amino acids: CASSDTGNNEQFF. In nucleotides, the CDR3 is TGTGCCAGCAGTGATACAGGGAACAATGAGCAGTTCTTC.

This sequence joins TRBV6-1 and TRBJ2-2, with 11 bases that match TRBD1. Trimming cost V 7 bases and J 6 bases; bases outside gene matches: 7. The CDR3 is made up of 15 amino acids. Germline CDR1 is MNHNS and CDR2 is SASEGT. The CDR3 DNA follows: TGTGCCAGCACGGGGACAGGGGGTAACCCCGGGGAGCTGTTTTTT. This translates into CASTGTGGNPGELFF.

This clone has just a few counts. V is TRBV4-2 and J is TRBJ2-5, with a tentative D call TRBD2 (5 bases). V lost 1 base and J lost 5, with 11 bases in between. Germline V gives CDR1 LGHNA, CDR2 YNFKEQ. The CDR3 sequence is 14 residues long. The DNA of the CDR3 is TGTGCCAGCAGCCAAGTGGCGGGTGGGGAGACCCAGTACTTC. Residues: CASSQVAGGETQYF.

This chain connects TRBV10-2 to TRBJ2-7, with D unresolved. CDR1 and CDR2 from the germline V gene are WSHSY and SAAADI. This CDR3 region has 13 residues. Trimming stripped 2 bases from V and 3 bases from J, with 8 bases between. CDR3 region: CASSEVTDYEQYF. CDR3 DNA sequence: TGCGCCAGCAGTGAGGTAACAGACTACGAGCAGTACTTC.

The chain joins TRBV2 to TRBJ1-1; 9 nucleotides match TRBD1. Looked up from germline, CDR1 is SNHLY and CDR2 is FYNNEI. This CDR3 is built from 16 residues. V was pared by 2 bases and J by 4 bases, with 8 bases of the junction left unmatched. The CDR3 bases are TGTGCCAGCAGTGAATTTAGGGGACAGGGAGGCACTGAAGCTTTCTTT. Translating it yields CASSEFRGQGGTEAFF.

This chain joins TRBV7-9 and TRBJ2-1; TRBD1 matches at 7 bases. Germline loops: CDR1 SEHNR, CDR2 FQNEAQ (reference sequence). This CDR3 is built from 12 residues. The V gene end was trimmed by 1 base and the J gene end by 13 bases; junction bases not matched to a gene: 4. The CDR3 protein is CASSLDAGGQFF. The CDR3 DNA is TGTGCCAGCAGCTTAGATGCAGGGGGACAGTTCTTC. Looking up the rest from reference TRBV7-9 and TRBJ2-1 gives the full variable domain: DTGVSQNPRHKITKRGQNVTFRCDPISEHNRLYWYRQTLGQGPEFLTYFQNEAQLEKSRLLSDRFSAERPKGSFSTLEIQRTEQGDSAMYLCASSLDAGGQFFGPGTRLTVL.

The chain joins TRBV5-6 to TRBJ1-5; TRBD1 matches 9 bases. Germline lookup yields CDR1 SGHDT and CDR2 YYEEEE. J lost 5 bases, V lost 0 bases, and 3 bases had no gene match. The CDR3 length is 15 residues. The CDR3 nucleotides read TGTGCCAGCAGCTTGGGGACAGGGGTTTATCAGCCCCAGCATTTT. This encodes CASSLGTGVYQPQHF.

The V and J genes are TRBV12-5 and TRBJ2-1; tentatively, D is TRBD2 (5 bases). V lost 0 bases to trimming and J lost 4 bases, with 19 bases between them. This CDR3 has 18 residues. The germline gives CDR1 LGHNT, CDR2 FRNRAP. The DNA of the CDR3 is TGTGCTAGTGGTTTGGTCACCCTCCGGGAATCGCCTTACAATGAGCAGTTCTTC. Residues: CASGLVTLRESPYNEQFF.

The chain employs TRBV30 and TRBJ2-2; 10 positions agree with TRBD1. The CDR3 is 16 residues long. Per germline, CDR1 GTSNPN and CDR2 SVGIG (reference sequence). The CDR3 protein is CACLGGTGVHTGELFF. CDR3 sequence (DNA): TGTGCTTGTCTCGGGGGGACAGGGGTCCACACCGGGGAGCTGTTTTTT.

J is TRBJ1-1 and V is TRBV30; D is perhaps TRBD1 (6 bases). CDR3 length: 14 amino acids. Trimming took 4 bases from V and 4 from J, leaving 16 bases between them. From germline, CDR1 is GTSNPN and CDR2 SVGIG (reference sequence). The CDR3 sequence: CAWIDVGAGTEAFF. As DNA, the CDR3 is TGTGCCTGGATCGACGTGGGGGCAGGCACTGAAGCTTTCTTT.

The J gene is TRBJ1-5, the V gene TRBV3-1 (or the pseudogene TRBV3-2); 10 bases are a match to TRBD1. Germline-derived CDR1 and CDR2 are LGHDT and YNNKEL (reference sequence). The CDR3 covers 17 residues. J was trimmed by 4 bases and V by 0 bases; bases with no gene match: 6. The CDR3, as DNA: TGTGCCAGCAGCCAAGATTGGGGGACAGGGGCGAATCAGCCCCAGCATTTT. Residues: CASSQDWGTGANQPQHF.

V and J are TRBV21-1 and TRBJ2-5; no DNA check was done on the table's D call, TRBD1. TRBV21-1 represents a pseudogene. The CDR3 extends over 14 amino acids. The DNA for the CDR3 is TGTGCCAGCAGTTTTCGGACACCTCAAGAGACCCAGTACTTC. Translating gives CASSFRTPQETQYF.

This chain connects TRBV3-1 (or the pseudogene TRBV3-2) to TRBJ2-1; D is possibly TRBD2 (7 bases). The V end lost 4 bases, the J end lost 5 bases, and 24 bases lay between the germline ends. Germline V gene data show CDR1 as LGHDT and CDR2 as YNNKEL (reference sequence). The CDR3 is 18 residues long. The CDR3 is CASSPRGAGETKHNEQFF. The CDR3, as DNA: TGTGCCAGCAGCCCCCGGGGGGCGGGGGAAACGAAGCACAATGAGCAGTTCTTC.

The sample holds a few counts of this clone. The gene calls are TRBV7-8 and TRBJ1-1, with D perhaps matching TRBD1 (5 bases). Germline CDR1 reads SGHVS; CDR2 reads FQNEAQ. The CDR3 has 18 residues. Trimming left V 2 bases short and J 5 bases short, with 24 bases between. CDR3 nucleotide sequence: TGTGCCAGCAGCTTATTAGGCCGGGGGAGACTTAGGTTAACTGAAGCTTTCTTT. Protein sequence: CASSLLGRGRLRLTEAFF.

The chain recombines TRBV28 with TRBJ1-2; D remains unclear. The ends were cut back, 4 bases at V and 1 base at J, with 4 bases in the middle. This CDR3 is 12 amino acids long. The germline gives CDR1 MDHEN, CDR2 SYDVKM. The CDR3 DNA follows: TGTGCCAGCAGTTCCGTTAACTATGGCTACACCTTC. This codes for CASSSVNYGYTF.

CDR3 sequence (DNA): TGTGCCAGCAGCGTAGGCGCGGGGGGCTACGAGCAGTACTTC. The encoded protein is CASSVGAGGYEQYF. V gene TRBV9 combines with J gene TRBJ2-7; 8 positions match TRBD2. Germline V gene data show CDR1 as SGDLS and CDR2 as YYNGEE. The CDR3 has 14 residues. V shed 0 bases, J shed 3 bases, and the junction held 2 bases outside the gene matches.

The chain recombines TRBV19 with TRBJ1-1; possibly TRBD1 for D (6 bases). The CDR3 length is 16 residues. The germline V and J ends were trimmed by 6 bases and 0 bases, with 17 bases remaining between them. Germline assignment: CDR1 LNHDA and CDR2 SQIVND (reference sequence). Written as DNA, the CDR3 is TGTGCCAGTAGCCAGAACAGGGAAATTATGAACACTGAAGCTTTCTTT. This gives the protein CASSQNREIMNTEAFF.

The chain employs TRBV27 and TRBJ1-5, with TRBD1 matching over 8 bases. Losses at the gene ends were 2 bases for V and 0 bases for J; bases not matched to a gene: 0. CDR1 and CDR2 (germline): MNHEY, SMNVEV (reference sequence). The CDR3 contains 15 residues. CDR3 loop: CASSLGTGSNQPQHF. The CDR3 DNA follows: TGTGCCAGCAGTTTAGGGACAGGTAGCAATCAGCCCCAGCATTTT.

This clone has just one count. The chain recombines TRBV5-4 with TRBJ1-2; a weak D match, TRBD1 (6 bases). V was cut by 3 bases and J by 6 bases, with 12 bases left in between. CDR1 is SGHNT and CDR2 is YYREEE in the germline V gene (reference sequence). The CDR3 length is 13 residues. CDR3 coding DNA: TGTGCCAGCAGCTCGACAGGAGTGGATGGCTACACCTTC. Its translation: CASSSTGVDGYTF.

The rearrangement links TRBV12-3 or TRBV12-4 to TRBJ1-2; TRBD1 matches 8 bases. The V segment lost 4 bases and the J segment 8 bases; nucleotides outside the gene matches: 6. This CDR3 is built from 13 residues. Here the CDR3 reads CASSSGTGDGYTF. The CDR3 DNA is TGTGCCAGCAGTTCCGGGACAGGAGACGGCTACACCTTC.

V gene TRBV30 combines with J gene TRBJ1-1, with no clear D. The CDR3 contains 13 residues. V lost 4 bases, J lost 1 base, and 10 bases lay in between. Germline V gene lookup returns CDR1 GTSNPN and CDR2 SVGIG (reference sequence). The CDR3 here is CAWNGQENTEAFF. In nucleotides, the CDR3 is TGTGCCTGGAATGGGCAGGAGAACACTGAAGCTTTCTTT.

The rearrangement links TRBV7-3 to TRBJ1-2; no reliable D call. From germline, CDR1 is SGHTA and CDR2 FQGTGA. Deletions cut 5 bases from V and 8 bases from J, with 15 bases between. This CDR3 has 13 amino acids. The CDR3 bases are TGTGCCAGCAGCACCGACGGGGTGTCCGGCTACACCTTC. This codes for CASSTDGVSGYTF.

This clone has more than one count but fewer than ten. The rearrangement joins TRBV30 to TRBJ1-2, with D maybe TRBD1 (5 bases). The V gene's germline CDR1 is GTSNPN and CDR2 SVGIG (reference sequence). V gave up 2 bases and J gave up 3 bases, with 13 bases separating them. The CDR3 extends over 14 amino acids. The CDR3 region is CAWSPGFKDYGYTF. CDR3 DNA sequence: TGTGCCTGGAGTCCAGGGTTTAAGGACTATGGCTACACCTTC.

The V gene is TRBV4-2, the J gene TRBJ2-7; TRBD1 is a possible D gene (5 bases). V was clipped by 0 bases and J by 2 bases, with 8 bases between them. Looked up from germline, CDR1 is LGHNA and CDR2 is YNFKEQ. The CDR3 length is 14 residues. CDR3 in amino acids: CASSQDWGPYEQYF. DNA for the CDR3: TGTGCCAGCAGCCAAGATTGGGGCCCCTACGAGCAGTACTTC.

The chain is built from TRBV7-8 and TRBJ1-2; D gene ambiguous. The V and J ends lost 5 bases and 4 bases respectively, with 20 bases between them. The CDR3 contains 16 residues. Germline values: CDR1 SGHVS, CDR2 FQNEAQ. The chain's CDR3 is CASSRAGGWAIYGYTF. The CDR3 DNA reads TGTGCCAGCAGCCGGGCGGGAGGCTGGGCGATCTATGGCTACACCTTC.

V gene TRBV2 combines with J gene TRBJ1-2, with TRBD1 identical over 7 bases. The J segment lost 6 bases and the V segment lost 3 bases, leaving 7 bases of the junction unmatched. This CDR3 has 14 residues. From germline, CDR1 is SNHLY and CDR2 FYNNEI. CDR3 amino acids: CASSDDRVGNGYTF. The CDR3 region has the DNA TGTGCCAGCAGTGATGACAGGGTGGGAAATGGCTACACCTTC.

This rearrangement joins TRBV5-5 to TRBJ1-1, with 7 bases lining up with TRBD1. With 4 bases clipped from V and 4 bases from J, the junction kept 4 bases outside the gene matches. Per germline, CDR1 SGHKS and CDR2 YYEKEE (reference sequence). The CDR3 is 13 residues long. CDR3 bases: TGTGCCAGCAGCCCGGGACAGCTCACTGAAGCTTTCTTT. Protein sequence: CASSPGQLTEAFF.

This chain connects TRBV7-9 to TRBJ1-5; D unresolved. The CDR3 consists of 15 residues. Germline CDR1 SEHNR, CDR2 FQNEAQ (reference sequence). V shed 5 bases and J shed 7 bases, with 18 bases lying between them. CDR3 loop: CASSGDGFFEQPQHF. DNA of the CDR3: TGTGCCAGCAGCGGAGACGGGTTCTTTGAGCAGCCCCAGCATTTT.